This is a list of T cell receptor beta chains from one sample in a study of beta chain features in type 1 diabetes. Measured with immunoSEQ multiplex PCR; TCRdb has only the in-frame clones, and not every one. The table includes about 320,000 clones, roughly 15% detected once. Sequenced material: central memory CD4+ T cells from blood. These TCRs come from a young man in good health. The conserved cysteine and the conserved F or W are not part of the CDR3 here.

TRBJ2-2 TRBV4-2 ASSQASGTGELF
TRBJ1-3 TRBV5-1 ASSRGDRDTIY
TRBJ2-3 TRBV2 ASSPEGTDTQY
TRBJ1-5 TRBV20-1 SASRDQPQH
TRBJ2-7 TRBV9 ASSVAGLATYEQY
TRBJ1-5 TRBV7-2 ASSRVVVGPQH
TRBJ2-3 TRBV9 ASGLAGNTDTQY
TRBJ2-2 TRBV29-1 SVLGWASGRAANTGELF
TRBJ2-3 TRBV6-5 ASSYSTGAQY
TRBJ1-2 TRBV2 ASAERGSPNYGYT
TRBJ1-4 TRBV4-3 ASSREQQGFGEKLF
TRBJ2-2 TRBV11-2 ASSLRAPGQPMLAGELF
TRBJ1-1 TRBV30 AWVDRALSEAF
TRBJ1-1 TRBV2 ASSRNGLGEGAF
TRBJ1-5 TRBV29-1 SVGQGSNQPQH
TRBJ1-1 TRBV12-5 ASGNDPGNAEAF
TRBJ2-3 TRBV7-8 ASSPRQNTQY
TRBJ1-2 TRBV9 ASSLGGSRLFGYT
TRBJ2-1 TRBV9 ASSVGTTYDYNEQF
TRBJ2-2 TRBV11-1 ASSRGETGELF
TRBJ1-4 TRBV7-7 ASSLIQGQGEKLF
TRBJ2-1 TRBV11-2 ASSLVGSGGYNEQF
TRBJ2-5 TRBV7-2 ASSLVRLDRNYQETQY
TRBJ2-2 TRBV6-5 ASRDRGRAGELF
TRBJ2-1 TRBV28 ASSLGNLAYEQF
TRBJ1-1 TRBV7-7 ASSLGRRTGAPEAF
TRBJ2-1 TRBV6-6 ASSLQRRYEQF
TRBJ1-5 TRBV7-6 ASSPEGGGGQPQH
TRBJ1-3 TRBV19 ASLRDSGNTIY
TRBJ1-5 TRBV9 ASSELGGEPQH
TRBJ1-1 TRBV11-2 ASSPGTGGTEAF
TRBJ2-1 TRBV30 AWTSGYNEQF
TRBJ1-5 TRBV29-1 SVGGGVTGQPQH
TRBJ1-4 TRBV27 ASSFSPSRQANEKLF
TRBJ1-1 TRBV11-3 ASSLDQGRTEAF
TRBJ1-1 TRBV27 ASSLWPARLDEAF
TRBJ1-5 TRBV29-1 SVGLGADQPQH
TRBJ1-4 TRBV19 ASSTLRGQGFRKLF
TRBJ1-1 TRBV5-1 ASSRGSMNTEAF
TRBJ2-1 TRBV2 ATLAGPPGVNEQF
TRBJ1-2 TRBV11-2 ASSAGQGGYGYT
TRBJ2-2 TRBV9 ASSVAGGELF
TRBJ2-1 TRBV29-1 SAVNPSYNEQF
TRBJ2-5 TRBV10-3 AISKTGGPETQY
TRBJ1-6 TRBV2 ASITGVGSPLH